The 8 T cell receptor beta chains reported below all come from one sample, sequenced in a study of shared clonotypes between healthy human individuals (TCRdb year 2020). Libraries came from the immunoSEQ multiplex PCR assay. The table comes from immuneACCESS by way of TCRdb, which keeps in-frame sequences with V and J called. Part of the clones is missing from these tables; in studies checked, under half for an unresolved V gene and the rest for unknown reasons. This sample is represented by roughly 480,000 clones; 79% of them were singletons. Roughly 12% of the sample rests with the top ten. Specimen: PBMCs. The receptors shown here come from a middle-aged woman in good health. Some clones in this sample may be carry-over from other donors' samples.

For this clone: This is likely an artifact of a read error, given a far larger clone one base away. Other DNA sequences within the sample encode an identical CDR3. J is TRBJ2-2 and V is TRBV30; D is tentatively TRBD1 or TRBD2 (5 bases each). V gave up 2 bases and J gave up 6 bases, with 13 bases separating them. Germline V lookup: CDR1 GTSNPN, CDR2 SVGIG (reference sequence). CDR3 length: 14 residues. The CDR3 DNA follows: TGTGCCTGGAGTTCAGGGCTGGAGGCCGGGGAGCTGTTTTTT. Amino acid sequence: CAWSSGLEAGELFF. Together with reference TRBV30 and TRBJ2-2, the CDR3 gives the full variable domain: SQTIHQWPATLVQPVGSPLSLECTVEGTSNPNLYWYRQAAGRGLQLLFYSVGIGQISSEVPQNLSASRPQDRQFILSSKKLLLSDSGFYLCAWSSGLEAGELFFGEGSRLTVL.

This clone was seen more than once but under ten times. V and J are TRBV19 and TRBJ1-5; no firm D call. The CDR3 has 13 amino acids. Germline assignment: CDR1 LNHDA and CDR2 SQIVND (reference sequence). Trimming shortened V by 4 bases and J by 2 bases, and 6 bases separated the two germline ends. CDR3 in DNA: TGTGCCAGTAGTAGGATGGGCAATCAGCCCCAGCATTTT. Translated, it gives CASSRMGNQPQHF.

Details on this clone: A much larger clone sits a single nucleotide away, making a read error possible. This chain connects TRBV11-2 to TRBJ2-5; possibly TRBD2 for D (5 bases). Germline V gene data show CDR1 as SGHAT and CDR2 as FQNNGV. V lost 6 bases to trimming and J lost 5 bases, with 19 bases between them. The CDR3 sequence is 15 residues long. CDR3 nucleotide sequence: TGTGCCAGCAGATTAAGTTCACTAGATGGTGAGACCCAGTACTTC. Residues: CASRLSSLDGETQYF. The variable domain in full, completed from reference TRBV11-2 and TRBJ2-5, reads EAGVAQSPRYKIIEKRQSVAFWCNPISGHATLYWYQQILGQGPKLLIQFQNNGVVDDSQLPKDRFSAERLKGVDSTLKIQPAKLEDSAVYLCASRLSSLDGETQYFGPGTRLLVL.

The genes are TRBV7-3 and TRBJ1-1; 7 bases fit TRBD1. The germline V gene encodes CDR1 SGHTA and CDR2 FQGTGA. CDR3 size: 14 residues. After removal of 5 bases from V and 2 bases from J, the junction contained 5 bases not matched to a gene. DNA of the CDR3: TGTGCCAGCAGCCAGACAGGGCCAAACACTGAAGCTTTCTTT. This gives the protein CASSQTGPNTEAFF.

This clone appeared a single time. The chain joins TRBV7-3 to TRBJ2-5; 7 bases are a match to TRBD2. This CDR3 comprises 15 residues. Germline values: CDR1 SGHTA, CDR2 FQGTGA. V was clipped by 2 bases and J by 4 bases; unmatched bases: 7. CDR3 in DNA: TGTGCCAGCAGCTTATGGGGAGGGGTGAGAGAGACCCAGTACTTC. Protein: CASSLWGGVRETQYF.

This clone appeared once. The chain is built from TRBV29-1 and TRBJ2-3; D perhaps matches TRBD2 (5 bases). V shed 2 bases and J shed 5 bases, with 8 bases lying between them. The CDR3 consists of 12 residues. Looked up from germline, CDR1 is SQVTM and CDR2 is ANQGSEA. The CDR3 DNA is TGCAGCGTTGAACGGGGAGAAGATACGCAGTATTTT. The encoded protein is CSVERGEDTQYF.

CDR3 DNA sequence: TGTGCCAGCAGTTTAACGGAGACCCAGTACTTC. It is translated as CASSLTETQYF. This sequence joins TRBV28 and TRBJ2-5; D call uncertain. Germline V lookup: CDR1 MDHEN, CDR2 SYDVKM. CDR3 length: 11 amino acids. V was pared by 2 bases and J by 5 bases, with 3 bases between.

The chain uses TRBV30 and TRBJ2-6; D not certain. The V gene's germline CDR1 is GTSNPN and CDR2 SVGIG (reference sequence). V was clipped by 0 bases and J by 4 bases, with 13 bases between them. This CDR3 spans 16 amino acids. CDR3 coding DNA: TGTGCCTGGAGTGTCTCACGTGGGCCAGGGGCCAACGTCCTGACTTTC. Its protein product is CAWSVSRGPGANVLTF. Together with reference TRBV30 and TRBJ2-6, the CDR3 gives the full variable domain: SQTIHQWPATLVQPVGSPLSLECTVEGTSNPNLYWYRQAAGRGLQLLFYSVGIGQISSEVPQNLSASRPQDRQFILSSKKLLLSDSGFYLCAWSVSRGPGANVLTFGAGSRLTVL.